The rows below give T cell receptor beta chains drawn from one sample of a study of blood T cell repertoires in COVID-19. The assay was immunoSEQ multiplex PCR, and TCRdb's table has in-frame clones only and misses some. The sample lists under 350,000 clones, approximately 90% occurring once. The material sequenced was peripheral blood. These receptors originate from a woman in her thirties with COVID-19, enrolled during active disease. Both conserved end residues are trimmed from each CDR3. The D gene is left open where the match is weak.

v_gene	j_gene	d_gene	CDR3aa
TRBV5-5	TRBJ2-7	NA	ASSLGLGAYEQY
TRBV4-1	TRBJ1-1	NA	ASSLPHRVNTEAF
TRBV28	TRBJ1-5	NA	ASSSLLNQPQH
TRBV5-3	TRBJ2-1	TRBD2	ARSSSGILSEQF
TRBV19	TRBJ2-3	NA	ASTPGGGASISTDTQY
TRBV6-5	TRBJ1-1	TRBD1	ASSYSGDSPNTEAF
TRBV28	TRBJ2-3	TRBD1	ASGGQGSTDTQY
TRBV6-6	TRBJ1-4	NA	ASSYRGFSEKLF
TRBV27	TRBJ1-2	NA	ASSSLPVGDGYT
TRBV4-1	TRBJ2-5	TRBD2	ASSQVAGGLSETQY
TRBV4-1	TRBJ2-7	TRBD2	ASSQVASGRSEQY
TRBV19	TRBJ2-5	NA	ATSPGRGETQY
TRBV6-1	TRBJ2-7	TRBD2	ASSEPSGSSYEQY
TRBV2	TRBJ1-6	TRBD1	ASNRQGTESPLH